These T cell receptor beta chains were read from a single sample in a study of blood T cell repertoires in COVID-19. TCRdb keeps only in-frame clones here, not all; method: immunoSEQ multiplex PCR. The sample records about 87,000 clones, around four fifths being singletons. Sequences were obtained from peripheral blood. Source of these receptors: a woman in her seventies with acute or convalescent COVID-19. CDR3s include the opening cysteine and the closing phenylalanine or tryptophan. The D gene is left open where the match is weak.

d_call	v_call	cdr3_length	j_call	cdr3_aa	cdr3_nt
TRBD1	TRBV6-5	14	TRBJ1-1	CASSPTGLNTEAFF	TGTGCCAGCAGTCCGACAGGGTTGAACACTGAAGCTTTCTTT
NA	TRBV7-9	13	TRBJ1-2	CASSPQLGDGYTF	TGTGCCAGCAGCCCTCAGTTGGGAGATGGCTACACCTTC
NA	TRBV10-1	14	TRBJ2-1	CASSVSAGTNEQFF	TGCGCCAGCAGTGTTTCGGCGGGGACCAATGAGCAGTTCTTC
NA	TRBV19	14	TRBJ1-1	CASSMGAGDTEAFF	TGTGCCAGTAGTATGGGGGCCGGGGACACTGAAGCTTTCTTT
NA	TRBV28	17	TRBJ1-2	CASSFLLPGKGPYGYTF	TGTGCCAGCAGTTTTCTTCTGCCAGGGAAGGGTCCCTATGGCTACACCTTC
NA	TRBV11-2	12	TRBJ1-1	CASSLAIGGAFF	TGTGCCAGCAGCTTAGCCATAGGGGGAGCTTTCTTT
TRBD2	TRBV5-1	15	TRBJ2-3	CASSSSGGAGDTQYF	TGCGCCAGCAGCTCTAGCGGGGGGGCCGGAGATACGCAGTATTTT
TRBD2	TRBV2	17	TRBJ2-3	CASSDPLAGALTDTQYF	TGTGCCAGCAGTGACCCGCTAGCGGGGGCCCTTACAGATACGCAGTATTTT
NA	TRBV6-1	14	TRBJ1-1	CASSERTENTEAFF	TGTGCCAGCAGTGAAAGGACAGAGAACACTGAAGCTTTCTTT
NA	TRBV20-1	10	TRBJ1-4	CSARREKLFF	TGCAGTGCTAGACGTGAAAAACTGTTTTTT